This is a list of T cell receptor beta chains from one sample in a study of shared clonotypes between healthy human individuals. Clones were read by immunoSEQ multiplex PCR, and TCRdb kept only the in-frame ones, dropping some. The repertoire consists of hundreds of thousands of clones, with 97% occurring once and the leading ten covering around 0.057%. Specimen: naive CD4+ T cells sorted from blood. These receptors came from a woman younger than 45 in good health. The CDR3 runs from the conserved cysteine through the conserved F or W. A D gene is named only where the DNA matches it firmly. Only some rows state a clone size, as once, few, many or a class for expanded clones.

d_gene,j_gene,v_gene,abundance,CDR3nt,CDR3aa
TRBD2,TRBJ2-1,TRBV7-9,-,TGTGCCAGCAGCTTAGAAAACCAGGGACTAGCGGGGTCCTACAATGAGCAGTTCTTC,CASSLENQGLAGSYNEQFF
-,TRBJ1-2,TRBV7-2,-,TGTGCCAGCAGCCGATCGGGGGCGACCTATGGCTACACCTTC,CASSRSGATYGYTF
TRBD2,TRBJ2-5,TRBV27,once,TGTGCCAGCAGACGAACTAGCGGGGAGACCCAGTACTTC,CASRRTSGETQYF
-,TRBJ2-1,TRBV28,-,TGTGCCAGCAGTTTCAACAGGGCGCAGCAGTTCTTC,CASSFNRAQQFF
-,TRBJ2-3,TRBV11-2,-,TGTGCCAGCAGCTTAGAAATGGGCCAGGGGAAGTATTTT,CASSLEMGQGKYF
TRBD1,TRBJ2-7,TRBV28,-,TGTGCCAGCAGGAACGGACAGGGAACTTACGAGCAGTACTTC,CASRNGQGTYEQYF
-,TRBJ1-2,TRBV5-6,-,TGTGCCAGCAGCTTCCCCGACGGCGTAGACACCTTC,CASSFPDGVDTF
-,TRBJ2-3,TRBV6-5,-,TGTGCCAGCGCTCGAACTAGTGGCCTCACAGATACGCAGTATTTT,CASARTSGLTDTQYF
-,TRBJ2-3,TRBV9,-,TGTGCCAGCAGCGTAGTTTCAGGAGCAGATACGCAGTATTTT,CASSVVSGADTQYF
TRBD1,TRBJ2-3,TRBV4-1,-,TGCGCCAGCAGCCAAGCGGAAGGGGCAGGGGGACACACAGATACGCAGTATTTT,CASSQAEGAGGHTDTQYF
-,TRBJ2-7,TRBV27,-,TGTGCCAGCAGTCCAACAGGGTTCCACGAGCAGTACTTC,CASSPTGFHEQYF
-,TRBJ2-3,TRBV19,-,TGTGCCAGCAAGATCACAGATACGCAGTATTTT,CASKITDTQYF
TRBD2,TRBJ2-6,TRBV5-4,-,TGTGCCAGCAGCACGGGACTAGCTGGGGCCAACGTCCTGACTTTC,CASSTGLAGANVLTF
-,TRBJ2-5,TRBV10-3,once,TGTGCCATCAGTGGGACGGTGGAAGAGACCCAGTACTTC,CAISGTVEETQYF
-,TRBJ1-2,TRBV7-9,-,TGTGCCAGCAGCGGGGGGAACTATGGCTACACCTTC,CASSGGNYGYTF
-,TRBJ1-2,TRBV30,-,TGTGCCACCCGACAGGCGGCTGGCTACACCTTC,CATRQAAGYTF
-,TRBJ1-1,TRBV5-1,-,TGCGCCAGCAGCTTTGATACGGCCAGCCAGGGCACTGAAGCTTTCTTT,CASSFDTASQGTEAFF
-,TRBJ2-3,TRBV6-5,-,TGTGCCAGCAGTTACTCGACCGGTAATGCAGATACGCAGTATTTT,CASSYSTGNADTQYF
TRBD2,TRBJ2-3,TRBV5-1,-,TGCGCCAGCAGCCCACTGGGACTAGCGGGAGCGGATACGCAGTATTTT,CASSPLGLAGADTQYF
TRBD1,TRBJ1-6,TRBV5-1,-,TGCGCCAGCAGCTTGGATGACAGGGACAATTCACCCCTCCACTTT,CASSLDDRDNSPLHF
-,TRBJ2-1,TRBV21-1,-,TGTGCCAGCAGCGCATCAGGACTAGCGGGAGGACACAGCTCCTACAATGAGCAGTTCTTC,CASSASGLAGGHSSYNEQFF
-,TRBJ2-6,TRBV11-3,-,TGTGCCAGCAGCTTAGACGGAGGGGCCAACGTCCTGACTTTC,CASSLDGGANVLTF
TRBD1,TRBJ2-2,TRBV18,-,TGTGCCAGCTCACCGCGGACAGGGTCGAACACCGGGGAGCTGTTTTTT,CASSPRTGSNTGELFF
-,TRBJ1-2,TRBV28,-,TGTGCCAGCACCATTTATGAGGGCCTCGATGGCTACACCTTC,CASTIYEGLDGYTF
-,TRBJ1-2,TRBV19,-,TGTGCCAGTAGTATTCCGTCGTGGTCATTAGGCTACACCTTC,CASSIPSWSLGYTF
-,TRBJ1-5,TRBV28,-,TGTGCCAGCAGTTTACTAGGGTGGTCCCAGCATTTT,CASSLLGWSQHF
-,TRBJ1-1,TRBV5-1,-,TGCGCCAGCTGTTATGCTGACAGGATGAACACTGAAGCTTTCTTT,CASCYADRMNTEAFF
TRBD1,TRBJ2-7,TRBV5-1,once,TGCGCCAGCAGCTTGGTCCTAGTATCGACAGGGACCGAGCAGTACTTC,CASSLVLVSTGTEQYF
TRBD1,TRBJ2-1,TRBV19,-,TGTGCCAGTAGTATCCAGGGGGCGCTCAGTGAGCAGTTCTTC,CASSIQGALSEQFF
-,TRBJ1-3,TRBV18,-,TGTGCCAGCTCGCTCGGCGTGGAGTATGGAAACACCATATATTTT,CASSLGVEYGNTIYF
TRBD2,TRBJ2-7,TRBV28,-,TGTGCCAGCAGTCGGAAGCGGGGAGTCTACGAGCAGTACTTC,CASSRKRGVYEQYF
TRBD1,TRBJ2-5,TRBV25-1,-,TGTGCCAGCAGTGTCGCAGGGGGTTCAGGAGAGACCCAGTACTTC,CASSVAGGSGETQYF
-,TRBJ2-3,TRBV9,-,TGTGCCAGTGGCCGGGCCCCAAGCCCTAGCACAGATACGCAGTATTTT,CASGRAPSPSTDTQYF
TRBD1,TRBJ1-5,TRBV6-5,-,TGTGCCAGCAGGAAACAGGGGCGCGTATGGCAGCCCCAGCATTTT,CASRKQGRVWQPQHF
TRBD2,TRBJ2-3,TRBV9,-,TGTGCCAGCAGCCCCATGGGGCTAGCGGGAAGAGGGAATACGCAGTATTTT,CASSPMGLAGRGNTQYF
-,TRBJ1-1,TRBV6-1,-,TGTGCCAGCAGGACCCCCTTAGACACTGAAGCTTTCTTT,CASRTPLDTEAFF
TRBD1,TRBJ2-5,TRBV5-1,-,TGCGCCAGCAGCTTGACCGGGACAGGGGAAGAGACCCAGTACTTC,CASSLTGTGEETQYF
TRBD1,TRBJ2-7,TRBV6-6,-,TGTGCCAGCAGGGAACCGGGACAGCGCTCCTACGAGCAGTACTTC,CASREPGQRSYEQYF
TRBD2,TRBJ2-1,TRBV5-4,-,TGTGCCAGCAGCCCAACGAGGACTAGCGGGAAGAGTGAGCAGTTCTTC,CASSPTRTSGKSEQFF
TRBD1,TRBJ2-3,TRBV25-1,-,TGTGCCAGCATAGGGCAGGGGGCCGTTACCTTCACAGATACGCAATATTTT,CASIGQGAVTFTDTQYF
TRBD2,TRBJ2-2,TRBV5-1,-,TGCGCCAGCAGCTTGGGGACTAGCGCGGAGGTCACCGGGGAGCTGTTTTTT,CASSLGTSAEVTGELFF
-,TRBJ2-7,TRBV28,-,TGTGCCAGCAATCAAATTTATTCCTACGAGCAGTACTTC,CASNQIYSYEQYF
-,TRBJ1-5,TRBV18,once,TGTGCCAGCTCACCACTCGGGGATCAGCCCCAGCATTTT,CASSPLGDQPQHF
TRBD2,TRBJ2-3,TRBV6-5,-,TGTGCCAGCTGGTCTAGCGGGTTTACAGATACGCAGTATTTT,CASWSSGFTDTQYF
-,TRBJ2-2,TRBV29-1,-,TGCAGCGTTGAAGCGCCCTCGGGGTTGGTGAACACCGGGGAGCTGTTTTTT,CSVEAPSGLVNTGELFF
-,TRBJ1-1,TRBV10-1,-,TGCGCCAGCAGTGAGTCCGGGGGCCCTGAAGCTTTCTTT,CASSESGGPEAFF
-,TRBJ1-1,TRBV7-2,-,TGTGCCAGCAGCTTCTTTAGGGAGGGCACTGAAGCTTTCTTT,CASSFFREGTEAFF
TRBD1,TRBJ2-2,TRBV5-1,-,TGCGCCAGCAGCTTCCAGGGGGCCGGGGAGCTGTTTTTT,CASSFQGAGELFF
-,TRBJ1-2,TRBV29-1,-,TGCAGCGTTGGCGGGACATCACAGACTGGCGGTGGCTACACCTTC,CSVGGTSQTGGGYTF
TRBD1,TRBJ2-6,TRBV6-4,-,TGTGCCAGCAGAACAGGGGCGTACTCTGGGGCCAACGTCCTGACTTTC,CASRTGAYSGANVLTF
-,TRBJ1-2,TRBV5-6,-,TGTGCCAGCAGCTTGCGACGGAACTATGGCTACACCTTC,CASSLRRNYGYTF